This TCR beta chain was sequenced during a study of early T cells in non-severe SARS-CoV-2 infection. Across the study: Chains were unpaired, as sequencing was done on bulk RNA from unsorted whole blood.

Researchers tagged individual cDNA molecules with unique molecular identifiers. One entry per CDR3 protein results from TCRdb running MiXCR on the 5' RACE reads. The profile covers about 66,000 distinct CDR3 sequences, with over 8% appearing a single time and about 3.5% taken by the ten largest. The CDR3 has 18 residues. V was cut by 0 bases and J by 2 bases, with 19 bases left in between. Germline CDR1 reads MGHRA; CDR2 reads YSYEKL. This clonotype was detected many times. The antigen is undetermined. Regarding the study as a whole: VDJdb matching, biased toward anti-spike CD8 responses, missed private and CD4 specificities.

This receptor was taken from an adult who was a healthcare worker with PCR-confirmed SARS-CoV-2 infection or an uninfected control (not recorded which). The rearrangement links TRBV4-1 to TRBJ1-2; no clear D gene. The sequenced sample was whole blood. DNA of the CDR3: TGCGCCAGCAGCCAAGAGGGCAGGCCCCCTTATTTGAACTATGGCTACACCTTC. It specifies CASSQEGRPPYLNYGYTF.